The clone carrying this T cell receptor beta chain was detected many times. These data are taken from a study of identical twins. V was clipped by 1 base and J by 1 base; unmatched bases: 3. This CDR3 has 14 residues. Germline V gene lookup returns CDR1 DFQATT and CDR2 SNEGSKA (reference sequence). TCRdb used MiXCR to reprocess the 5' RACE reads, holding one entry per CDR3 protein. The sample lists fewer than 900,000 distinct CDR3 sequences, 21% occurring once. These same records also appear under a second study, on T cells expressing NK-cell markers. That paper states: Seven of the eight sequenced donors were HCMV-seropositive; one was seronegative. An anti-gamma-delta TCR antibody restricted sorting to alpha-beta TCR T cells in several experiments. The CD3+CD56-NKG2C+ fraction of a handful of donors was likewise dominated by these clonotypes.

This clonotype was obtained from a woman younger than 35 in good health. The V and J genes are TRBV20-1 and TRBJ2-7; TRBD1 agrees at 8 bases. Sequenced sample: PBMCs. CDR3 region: CSARAGDRSYEQYF. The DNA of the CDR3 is TGCAGTGCTAGAGCTGGGGACAGGTCCTACGAGCAGTACTTC.